The next 23 T cell receptor beta chains were all read from a single sample in a study of blood T cells in healthy people across ages. A J-beta primer mix and a sample-barcoded 5' primer were used in a second PCR of about 7 to 12 cycles. TCRdb independently ran MiXCR on the 5' RACE reads; one entry per CDR3 protein. The repertoire holds around 990,000 distinct CDR3 sequences, with roughly a quarter as singletons. This sample was shared with a second study, whose subject was T cells of mothers and their children.

Sequencing used blood. These receptors were collected from a girl aged 2 to 10 in good health.

The CDR3 region is CASSYGRGAEKLFF. The CDR3 bases are TGTGCCAGCAGTTACGGCAGGGGGGCTGAAAAACTGTTTTTT. The V gene is TRBV6-5, the J gene TRBJ1-4, with 7 bases that match TRBD1. Germline V gene lookup returns CDR1 MNHEY and CDR2 SVGAGI. The length of the CDR3 is 14 residues. The junction had 4 bases not matched to a gene; V was cut back by 2 bases and J by 7 bases.

This sequence joins TRBV20-1 and TRBJ1-2; D not certain. Germline V gives CDR1 DFQATT, CDR2 SNEGSKA (reference sequence). V gave up 5 bases and J gave up 4 bases, with 14 bases separating them. The CDR3 has 13 amino acids. The CDR3 sequence is CSAAKEHSYGYTF. The CDR3 nucleotides read TGCAGTGCTGCCAAAGAGCACAGCTATGGCTACACCTTC.

The sample holds one count of this clonotype. The V call is TRBV20-1, the J call TRBJ2-1, with 7 bases fitting TRBD1. V lost 0 bases and J lost 1; bases outside the gene matches: 9. Germline loops: CDR1 DFQATT, CDR2 SNEGSKA (reference sequence). This CDR3 region has 17 residues. CDR3 in DNA: TGCAGTGCTAGAGATTACCTAGACAGGGAGTCCTACAATGAGCAGTTCTTC. Encoded protein: CSARDYLDRESYNEQFF.

The V gene is TRBV20-1, the J gene TRBJ2-7; tentatively, D is TRBD1 (5 bases). The CDR3 loop spans 15 amino acids. Germline V gene data show CDR1 as DFQATT and CDR2 as SNEGSKA (reference sequence). The V and J ends lost 0 bases and 1 base respectively, with 13 bases between them. The CDR3 sequence is CSARDQGVGSYEQYF. As DNA, the CDR3 is TGCAGTGCTAGAGATCAGGGCGTAGGGTCCTACGAGCAGTACTTC.

A single count supports this clonotype. The rearrangement links TRBV4-1 to TRBJ2-3; D is unresolved. The CDR3 has 15 residues. Looked up from germline, CDR1 is MGHRA and CDR2 is YSYEKL. With 0 bases removed from V and 3 bases from J, the gap between germline ends came to 10 bases. The CDR3 sequence: CASSQDPVATDTQYF. CDR3 nucleotide sequence: TGCGCCAGCAGCCAAGATCCAGTGGCGACAGATACGCAGTATTTT.

The chain combines TRBV20-1 with TRBJ2-7; D gene uncertain. The CDR3 has 14 residues. Germline-derived CDR1 and CDR2 are DFQATT and SNEGSKA (reference sequence). V was trimmed by 0 bases and J by 3 bases, leaving 12 bases between them. CDR3 loop: CSARDVVGGYEQYF. As DNA, the CDR3 is TGCAGTGCTAGAGATGTTGTGGGTGGCTACGAGCAGTACTTC.

This clonotype was recorded a few times. The rearrangement links TRBV3-1 to TRBJ2-2; D is possibly TRBD1 or TRBD2 (5 bases each). The CDR3 is made up of 14 amino acids. Germline assignment: CDR1 LGHDT and CDR2 YNNKEL (reference sequence). V was trimmed by 1 base and J by 5 bases, leaving 8 bases between them. The CDR3 here is CASSQVEGTGELFF. DNA of the CDR3: TGTGCCAGCAGCCAAGTAGAGGGGACCGGGGAGCTGTTTTTT.

The chain is built from TRBV5-1 and TRBJ1-2, with D possibly matching TRBD1 (5 bases). Trimming took off 0 bases at V and 5 bases at J, with 11 bases between the two ends. The CDR3 runs to 14 residues. The germline CDR1 and CDR2 sequences are SGHRS and YFSETQ. CDR3: CASSLGGETYGYTF. The CDR3 bases are TGCGCCAGCAGCTTGGGGGGGGAGACTTATGGCTACACCTTC.

This chain links TRBV12-3 or TRBV12-4 with TRBJ2-7; the match to TRBD1 covers 7 bases. Trimming took 4 bases from V and 6 from J; bases not matched to a gene: 24. The CDR3 is 19 amino acids. CDR3 residues: CASSSAIRQGWEHRGEQYF. CDR3 in DNA: TGTGCCAGCAGTTCCGCGATAAGACAGGGCTGGGAACACCGGGGCGAGCAGTACTTC.

The chain carries TRBV5-1 and TRBJ2-6; TRBD1 is a possible D gene (6 bases). Germline assignment: CDR1 SGHRS and CDR2 YFSETQ. V was trimmed by 0 bases and J by 4 bases, leaving 11 bases between them. This CDR3 comprises 16 residues. The CDR3 loop reads CASSLAGTTGANVLTF. The CDR3 nucleotides are TGCGCCAGCAGCTTGGCCGGGACAACCGGGGCCAACGTCCTGACTTTC.

V usage is TRBV20-1 and J usage is TRBJ2-3; 7 nucleotides agree with TRBD2. J was trimmed by 0 bases and V by 8 bases; bases with no gene match: 11. This CDR3 has 15 residues. The germline CDR1 and CDR2 sequences are DFQATT and SNEGSKA (reference sequence). The CDR3 region has the DNA TGCAGTCTGTCTAAGCGGGGTTCTAGCACAGATACGCAGTATTTT. It specifies CSLSKRGSSTDTQYF.

The table lists this clonotype with a few counts. This rearrangement joins TRBV29-1 to TRBJ2-5; 7 bases align to TRBD2. CDR3 length: 15 residues. The germline V gene has CDR1 SQVTM and CDR2 ANQGSEA. The V and J ends lost 4 bases and 4 bases, in that order; junction bases with no gene match: 12. CDR3: CSVGLSAGGGETQYF. DNA of the CDR3: TGCAGCGTTGGTCTGTCGGCTGGGGGGGGAGAGACCCAGTACTTC.

V is TRBV4-2 and J is TRBJ2-1; 7 nucleotides match TRBD2. With 1 base clipped from V and 0 bases from J, the junction kept 6 bases outside the gene matches. The CDR3 runs 17 residues. Germline V gives CDR1 LGHNA, CDR2 YNFKEQ. The CDR3 coding sequence is TGTGCCAGCAGCCAAGTCCCGTGGGGGGGCTCCTACAATGAGCAGTTCTTC. It translates to CASSQVPWGGSYNEQFF.

In its sample, this clonotype was seen a few times. J is TRBJ1-5 and V is TRBV24-1, with TRBD1 identical over 8 bases. V lost 5 bases and J lost 0; bases outside the gene matches: 8. Germline V lookup: CDR1 KGHDR, CDR2 SFDVKD. This CDR3 is 17 amino acids long. This CDR3 is CATSGATGAYSNQPQHF. CDR3 nucleotide sequence: TGTGCCACCAGTGGGGCGACAGGGGCGTATAGCAATCAGCCCCAGCATTTT.

This clonotype was recorded a few times. The chain carries TRBV14 and TRBJ1-3, with 7 bases aligning to TRBD1. J gave up 9 bases and V 4 bases, and 9 bases lay outside the gene matches. CDR3 size: 14 residues. From germline, CDR1 is SGHDN and CDR2 FVKESK. CDR3 nucleotide sequence: TGTGCCAGCAGCCCCCGACAGGGAGGCGGCACCATATATTTT. It is translated as CASSPRQGGGTIYF.

This rearrangement joins TRBV5-1 to TRBJ2-7, with TRBD2 matching over 14 bases. The junction had 5 bases not matched to a gene; V was cut back by 1 base and J by 5 bases. Germline CDR1 and CDR2: SGHRS and YFSETQ. This CDR3 comprises 16 residues. The CDR3 DNA follows: TGCGCCAGCAGCTTGATAGTGGGACTAGCGGGAGACGAGCAGTACTTC. This sequence encodes CASSLIVGLAGDEQYF.

The V gene is TRBV6-1, the J gene TRBJ1-1, with D unresolved. Trimming removed 2 bases at V and 7 bases at J, with 11 bases between. CDR3 length: 13 residues. Per the germline V gene, CDR1 is MNHNS and CDR2 is SASEGT. The CDR3 bases are TGTGCCAGCAGTGAAACCATATACCTTGAAGCTTTCTTT. Amino acids: CASSETIYLEAFF.

V gene TRBV29-1 combines with J gene TRBJ2-7; 8 bases are a match to TRBD1. The CDR3 totals 14 residues. Trimming cost V 1 base and J 2 bases; bases outside gene matches: 4. Per germline, CDR1 SQVTM and CDR2 ANQGSEA. The CDR3 DNA follows: TGCAGCGTTGAAGCAGGGGGCGACGCCTACGAGCAGTACTTC. Its translation is CSVEAGGDAYEQYF.

V is TRBV27 and J is TRBJ2-5, with 9 bases matching TRBD2. The assigned J gene may be wrong: the sequence end matches TRBJ2-1 better. CDR3 length: 12 residues. CDR1 and CDR2 (germline): MNHEY, SMNVEV (reference sequence). The CDR3, as DNA: TGTGCCAGCAGCGGACTAGCGAGAGAGCAGTTCTTC. Protein product: CASSGLAREQFF.

CDR3 bases: TGTGCCAGCAGCGTTGAGGGACAGATATCCACCGGGGAGCTGTTTTTT. Amino acid sequence: CASSVEGQISTGELFF. The chain employs TRBV9 and TRBJ2-2; TRBD1 matches 7 bases. The germline V gene encodes CDR1 SGDLS and CDR2 YYNGEE. CDR3 length: 16 residues. Germline trimming cut 2 bases from V and 4 bases from J; bases unmatched to any gene: 8.

On this clonotype itself: A junction boundary mismatches the germline segment, possibly from a read error. V and J are TRBV11-1 and TRBJ1-1; 7 bases fit TRBD1. Per germline, CDR1 SGHAT and CDR2 FQDESV (reference sequence). The CDR3 length is 13 residues. CDR3 DNA: TGTGCCAGCAGTTCTACAGGGGAGACTGAACCTTTCTTT. It codes for CASSSTGETEPFF.

The V gene is TRBV5-1, the J gene TRBJ2-5; D remains unclear. The CDR3 contains 15 residues. Deletions cut 0 bases from V and 5 bases from J, with 14 bases between. The germline V gene encodes CDR1 SGHRS and CDR2 YFSETQ. Here the CDR3 reads CASSLAGGLPETQYF. The CDR3 bases are TGCGCCAGCAGCTTGGCGGGCGGTCTTCCGGAGACCCAGTACTTC.

CDR3: CASSYQAGVGTEAFF. CDR3 nucleotides: TGTGCCAGCAGTTACCAAGCGGGCGTGGGCACTGAAGCTTTCTTT. The chain couples TRBV6-6 to TRBJ1-1; D gene ambiguous. V was pared by 2 bases and J by 4 bases, with 14 bases between. The CDR3 length is 15 residues. Germline CDR1 and CDR2: MNHNY and SVGAGI (reference sequence).